This is a list of T cell receptor beta chains from one sample in a study of graft-versus-host responses after intestinal transplantation. These receptors' antigens are unknown. Sequenced by immunoSEQ multiplex PCR; TCRdb stores in-frame clones only, minus some. The table lists tens of thousands of clones, approximately 95% of them singletons. This sample comprised unstimulated CD8+ T cells sorted from spleen or lymph node cells, obtained before transplant. Receptors were obtained from a human donor who was the organ donor for an intestinal transplant. Each CDR3 is given with its conserved first and last residue. Fields, in order: J gene, V gene, clone size, D gene, CDR3 protein, CDR3 DNA. The D gene is left open where the match is weak. Clone size is stated in some rows and not others, as once, few, many or a class when expanded.

J: TRBJ2-7; V: TRBV9; size: .; D: .; CDR3: CASSVAPGTYEQYF; DNA: TGTGCCAGCAGCGTAGCACCAGGTACCTACGAGCAGTACTTC
J: TRBJ1-2; V: TRBV29-1; size: .; D: .; CDR3: CSVERVEGPSGYTF; DNA: TGCAGCGTTGAAAGGGTGGAGGGGCCTTCTGGCTACACCTTC
J: TRBJ1-4; V: TRBV7-9; size: .; D: .; CDR3: CASSLKFGPEANNEKLFF; DNA: TGTGCCAGCAGCCTAAAGTTTGGTCCCGAGGCCAATAATGAAAAACTGTTTTTT
J: TRBJ2-1; V: TRBV29-1; size: .; D: .; CDR3: CSVEGGDRSGQFF; DNA: TGCAGCGTTGAAGGGGGTGACAGGTCAGGGCAGTTCTTC
J: TRBJ2-3; V: TRBV5-6; size: .; D: TRBD1; CDR3: CASSLGPGGPDTQYF; DNA: TGTGCCAGCAGCTTGGGCCCAGGGGGTCCAGATACGCAGTATTTT
J: TRBJ1-1; V: TRBV30; size: .; D: TRBD1; CDR3: CAWRPGQGNTEAFF; DNA: TGTGCCTGGAGGCCGGGACAGGGGAACACTGAAGCTTTCTTT
J: TRBJ1-1; V: TRBV7-9; size: .; D: .; CDR3: CASSLGQPTEAFF; DNA: TGTGCCAGCAGCTTGGGGCAGCCGACTGAAGCTTTCTTT
J: TRBJ1-5; V: TRBV2; size: .; D: .; CDR3: CASSESSNQPQHF; DNA: TGTGCCAGCAGTGAATCCAGCAATCAGCCCCAGCATTTT
J: TRBJ2-7; V: TRBV4-3; size: .; D: .; CDR3: CASSQGSYEQYF; DNA: TGCGCCAGCAGCCAAGGCTCGTACGAGCAGTACTTC
J: TRBJ2-3; V: TRBV7-6; size: once; D: .; CDR3: CASSFGGHTDTQYF; DNA: TGTGCCAGCAGCTTTGGGGGCCACACAGATACGCAGTATTTT
J: TRBJ1-1; V: TRBV4-3; size: .; D: .; CDR3: CASSQDRSITEAFF; DNA: TGCGCCAGCAGCCAAGACAGGTCAATAACTGAAGCTTTCTTT
J: TRBJ1-3; V: TRBV7-9; size: .; D: TRBD1; CDR3: CASSPRTGEDSGNTIYF; DNA: TGTGCCAGCAGCCCACGGACAGGGGAGGACTCTGGAAACACCATATATTTT
J: TRBJ1-2; V: TRBV27; size: .; D: TRBD1; CDR3: CASKGIIVVGQAGDYGYTF; DNA: TGTGCCAGCAAGGGGATAATCGTAGTAGGACAGGCGGGTGACTATGGCTACACCTTC
J: TRBJ1-6; V: TRBV7-8; size: .; D: .; CDR3: CASSLLGISYNSPLHF; DNA: TGTGCCAGCAGCTTATTGGGGATCTCCTATAATTCACCCCTCCACTTT
J: TRBJ1-1; V: TRBV25-1; size: .; D: .; CDR3: CASSDQDRNTEAFF; DNA: TGTGCCAGCAGTGATCAAGACCGGAACACTGAAGCTTTCTTT
J: TRBJ2-1; V: TRBV19; size: once; D: TRBD2; CDR3: CASSMASGGAAYNEQFF; DNA: TGTGCCAGTAGTATGGCTAGCGGGGGGGCCGCCTACAATGAGCAGTTCTTC
J: TRBJ1-3; V: TRBV4-1; size: .; D: TRBD1; CDR3: CASSQDRGHGNTIYF; DNA: TGCGCCAGCAGCCAAGATAGGGGGCACGGAAACACCATATATTTT
J: TRBJ2-2; V: TRBV19; size: .; D: TRBD2; CDR3: CASSIYGGFTGELFF; DNA: TGTGCCAGTAGTATATACGGGGGGTTCACCGGGGAGCTGTTTTTT
J: TRBJ2-7; V: TRBV4-1; size: .; D: TRBD2; CDR3: CASSQRLAGGFQTYEQYF; DNA: TGCGCCAGCAGCCAACGGCTAGCGGGGGGGTTTCAAACCTACGAGCAGTACTTC
J: TRBJ2-1; V: TRBV4-1; size: .; D: TRBD2; CDR3: CASAAGPVGGGNYNEQFF; DNA: TGCGCCAGCGCTGCGGGACCAGTAGGCGGGGGGAACTACAATGAGCAGTTCTTC
J: TRBJ1-1; V: TRBV10-2; size: once; D: TRBD1; CDR3: CASSLDRGHTEAFF; DNA: TGCGCCAGCAGCCTCGACAGGGGGCACACTGAAGCTTTCTTT
J: TRBJ1-2; V: TRBV28; size: .; D: .; CDR3: CASSLFTSFYGYTF; DNA: TGTGCCAGCAGTTTATTCACCAGCTTCTATGGCTACACCTTC
J: TRBJ1-2; V: TRBV27; size: .; D: .; CDR3: CASSPGGFNYGYTF; DNA: TGTGCCAGCAGTCCGGGAGGGTTTAACTATGGCTACACCTTC
J: TRBJ1-1; V: TRBV2; size: .; D: .; CDR3: CASRASGQLNTEAFF; DNA: TGTGCCAGCAGAGCCTCCGGACAGCTGAACACTGAAGCTTTCTTT
J: TRBJ2-7; V: TRBV28; size: once; D: .; CDR3: CASSFPLDSSYEQYF; DNA: TGTGCCAGCAGTTTTCCGCTGGACAGCTCCTACGAGCAGTACTTC
J: TRBJ2-5; V: TRBV11-3; size: .; D: .; CDR3: CASSLEMGGETQYF; DNA: TGTGCCAGCAGCTTAGAGATGGGTGGAGAGACCCAGTACTTC
J: TRBJ2-5; V: TRBV4-1; size: .; D: TRBD2; CDR3: CASSQVSGGEQETQYF; DNA: TGCGCCAGCAGCCAAGTAAGCGGGGGGGAACAAGAGACCCAGTACTTC
J: TRBJ2-7; V: TRBV4-1; size: .; D: TRBD1; CDR3: CASSQPGQGVYEQYF; DNA: TGCGCCAGCAGCCAACCTGGACAGGGGGTTTACGAGCAGTACTTC
J: TRBJ1-4; V: TRBV2; size: .; D: TRBD1; CDR3: CASSEGGGFEKLFF; DNA: TGTGCCAGCAGTGAAGGAGGGGGCTTTGAAAAACTGTTTTTT
J: TRBJ1-5; V: TRBV28; size: .; D: TRBD1; CDR3: CASSLRQGSGQPQHF; DNA: TGTGCCAGCAGTTTAAGACAGGGTAGTGGACAGCCCCAGCATTTT
J: TRBJ2-7; V: TRBV2; size: .; D: .; CDR3: CASRRDSSYEQYF; DNA: TGTGCCAGCAGAAGAGACAGCTCCTACGAGCAGTACTTC
J: TRBJ1-1; V: TRBV25-1; size: .; D: .; CDR3: CASSLTGLATEAFF; DNA: TGTGCCAGCAGTCTAACAGGGCTCGCGACTGAAGCTTTCTTT
J: TRBJ2-7; V: TRBV2; size: .; D: .; CDR3: CASSESPGSYEQYF; DNA: TGTGCCAGCAGTGAAAGTCCAGGGAGCTACGAGCAGTACTTC